This T cell receptor (beta chain) was identified in a study of blood T cell repertoires in COVID-19. On the study more broadly: Both acute and convalescent COVID-19 samples were obtained from the United States, Italy and Spain. PBMCs, B-cell-depleted T cells, or T cells were the source of the cDNA or gDNA that made up the material.

Germline V gene sequence: CDR1 SNHLY, CDR2 FYNNEI. Trimming took off 6 bases at V and 10 bases at J, with 19 bases between the two ends. The CDR3 totals 15 residues. In the authors' workflow: Reference gene primer amplification in the assay estimated nucleated cell counts. This table comes from immunoSEQ multiplex PCR, and its TCRdb copy is limited to in-frame clones, with some not included. Clonal size and the V and J genes are those of that table, whereas D and trimming came from the DNA. The profile shows about 200,000 clones, around 92% of them singletons. The specimen was peripheral blood. This receptor was identified in a man aged 25-45 years with acute or convalescent COVID-19. This rearrangement joins TRBV2 to TRBJ1-6; D is perhaps TRBD1 (5 bases). The CDR3 bases are TGTGCCAGCAGCATAACGAAGGGGTCCCCCTCACCCCTCCACTTT. Protein product: CASSITKGSPSPLHF.